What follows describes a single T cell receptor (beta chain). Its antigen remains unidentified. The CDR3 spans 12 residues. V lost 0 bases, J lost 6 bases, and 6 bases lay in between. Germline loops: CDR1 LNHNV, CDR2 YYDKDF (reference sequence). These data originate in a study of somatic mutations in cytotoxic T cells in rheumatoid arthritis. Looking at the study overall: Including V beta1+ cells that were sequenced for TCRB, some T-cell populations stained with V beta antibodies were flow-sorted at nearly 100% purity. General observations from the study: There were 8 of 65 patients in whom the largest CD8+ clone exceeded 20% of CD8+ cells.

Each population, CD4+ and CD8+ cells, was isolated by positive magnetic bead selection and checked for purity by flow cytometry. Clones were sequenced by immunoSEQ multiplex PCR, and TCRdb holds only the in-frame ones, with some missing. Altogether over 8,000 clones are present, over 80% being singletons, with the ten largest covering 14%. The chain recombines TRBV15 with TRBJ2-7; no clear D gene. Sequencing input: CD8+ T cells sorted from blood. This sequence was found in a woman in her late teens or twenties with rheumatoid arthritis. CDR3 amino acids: CATSRDAFEQYF. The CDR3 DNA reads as TGTGCCACCAGCAGAGATGCGTTCGAGCAGTACTTC.